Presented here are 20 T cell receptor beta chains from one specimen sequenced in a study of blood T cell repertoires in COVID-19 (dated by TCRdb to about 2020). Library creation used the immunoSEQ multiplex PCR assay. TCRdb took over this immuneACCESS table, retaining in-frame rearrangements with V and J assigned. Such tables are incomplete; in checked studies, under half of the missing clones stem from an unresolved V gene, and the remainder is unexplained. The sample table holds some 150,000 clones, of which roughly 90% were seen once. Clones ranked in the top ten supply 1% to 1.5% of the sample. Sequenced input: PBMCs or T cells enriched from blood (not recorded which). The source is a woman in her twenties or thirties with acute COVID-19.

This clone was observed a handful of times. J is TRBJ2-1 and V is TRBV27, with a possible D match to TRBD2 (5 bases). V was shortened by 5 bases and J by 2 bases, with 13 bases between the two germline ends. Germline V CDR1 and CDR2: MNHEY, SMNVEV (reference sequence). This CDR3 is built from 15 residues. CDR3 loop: CASSETRYTYNEQFF. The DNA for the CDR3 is TGTGCCAGCAGTGAAACTAGATATACCTACAATGAGCAGTTCTTC.

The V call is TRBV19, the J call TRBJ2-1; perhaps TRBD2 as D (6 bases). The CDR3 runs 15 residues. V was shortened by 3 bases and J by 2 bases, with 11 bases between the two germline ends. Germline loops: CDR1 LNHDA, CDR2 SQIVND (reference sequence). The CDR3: CASSISGRTYNEQFF. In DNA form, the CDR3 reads TGTGCCAGTAGTATCTCCGGGAGAACCTACAATGAGCAGTTCTTC.

CDR3 bases: TGTGCCAGTAGCGAGGGAGGGGGCACTGAAGCTTTCTTT. Encoded protein: CASSEGGGTEAFF. The chain has TRBV19 and TRBJ1-1; D perhaps matches TRBD1 (6 bases). The CDR3 has 13 amino acids. Trimming took 6 bases from V and 4 from J, leaving 12 bases between them. CDR1 is LNHDA, CDR2 SQIVND, per germline (reference sequence).

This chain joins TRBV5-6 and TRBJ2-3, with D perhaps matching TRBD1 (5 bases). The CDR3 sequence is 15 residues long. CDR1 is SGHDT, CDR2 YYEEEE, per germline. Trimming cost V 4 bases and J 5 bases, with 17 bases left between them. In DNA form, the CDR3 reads TGTGCCAGCAGCCTCAGGCTAGGTCAGGGAGATACGCAGTATTTT. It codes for CASSLRLGQGDTQYF.

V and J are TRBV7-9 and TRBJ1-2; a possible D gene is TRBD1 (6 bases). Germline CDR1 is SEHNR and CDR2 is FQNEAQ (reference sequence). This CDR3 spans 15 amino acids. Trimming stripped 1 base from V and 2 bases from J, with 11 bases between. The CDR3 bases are TGTGCCAGCAGCTTAGAGGGGGGGTACAACTATGGCTACACCTTC. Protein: CASSLEGGYNYGYTF. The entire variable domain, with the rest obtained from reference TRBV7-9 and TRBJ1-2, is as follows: DTGVSQNPRHKITKRGQNVTFRCDPISEHNRLYWYRQTLGQGPEFLTYFQNEAQLEKSRLLSDRFSAERPKGSFSTLEIQRTEQGDSAMYLCASSLEGGYNYGYTFGSGTRLTVV.

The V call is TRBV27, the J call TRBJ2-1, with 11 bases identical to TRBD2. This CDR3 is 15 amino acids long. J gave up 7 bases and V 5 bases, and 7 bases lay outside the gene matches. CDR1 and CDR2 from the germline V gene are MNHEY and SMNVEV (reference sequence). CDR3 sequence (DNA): TGTGCCAGCAGTCTGATAGCGGGAGGGCAAAATGAGCAGTTCTTC. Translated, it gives CASSLIAGGQNEQFF.

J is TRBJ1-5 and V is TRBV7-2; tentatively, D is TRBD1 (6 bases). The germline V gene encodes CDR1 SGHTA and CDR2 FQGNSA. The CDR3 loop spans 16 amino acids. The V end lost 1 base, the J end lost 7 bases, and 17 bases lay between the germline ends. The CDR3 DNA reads TGTGCCAGCAGCTTAGGAGTTAGGGGGGGCGAACAGCCCCAGCATTTT. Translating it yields CASSLGVRGGEQPQHF. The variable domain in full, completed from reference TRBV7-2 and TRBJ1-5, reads GAGVSQSPSNKVTEKGKDVELRCDPISGHTALYWYRQSLGQGLEFLIYFQGNSAPDKSGLPSDRFSAERTGGSVSTLTIQRTQQEDSAVYLCASSLGVRGGEQPQHFGDGTRLSIL.

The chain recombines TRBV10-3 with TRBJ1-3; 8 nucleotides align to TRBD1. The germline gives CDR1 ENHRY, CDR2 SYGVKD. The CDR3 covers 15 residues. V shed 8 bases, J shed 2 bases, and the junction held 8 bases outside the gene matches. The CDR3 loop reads CAIGRTGGTGNTIYF. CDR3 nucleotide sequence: TGTGCCATCGGGAGAACAGGGGGAACTGGAAACACCATATATTTT.

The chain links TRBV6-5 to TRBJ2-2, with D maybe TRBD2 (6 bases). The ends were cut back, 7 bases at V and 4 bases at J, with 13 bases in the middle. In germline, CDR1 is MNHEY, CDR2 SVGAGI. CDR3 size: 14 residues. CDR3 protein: CASTAGMGTGELFF. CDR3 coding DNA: TGTGCCAGCACGGCGGGAATGGGCACCGGGGAGCTGTTTTTT.

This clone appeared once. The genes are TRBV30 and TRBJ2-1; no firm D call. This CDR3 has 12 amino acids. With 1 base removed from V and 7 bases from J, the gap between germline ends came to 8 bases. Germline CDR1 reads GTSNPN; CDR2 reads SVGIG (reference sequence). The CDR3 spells CAWSAGYNEQFF. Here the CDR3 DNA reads TGTGCCTGGAGTGCGGGTTATAATGAGCAGTTCTTC.

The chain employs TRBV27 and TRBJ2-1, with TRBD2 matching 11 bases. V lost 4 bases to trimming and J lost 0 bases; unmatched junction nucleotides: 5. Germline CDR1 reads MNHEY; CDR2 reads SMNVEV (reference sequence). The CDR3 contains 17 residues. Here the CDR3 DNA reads TGTGCCAGCAGTTCCGGACTAGCGGGCCTCTCCTACAATGAGCAGTTCTTC. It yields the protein CASSSGLAGLSYNEQFF.

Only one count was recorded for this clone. CDR3 in amino acids: CASSKVNAADTQYF. DNA of the CDR3: TGTGCCAGCAGCAAAGTCAATGCGGCAGATACGCAGTATTTT. This chain joins TRBV7-9 and TRBJ2-3, with D uncertain. The germline V gene has CDR1 SEHNR and CDR2 FQNEAQ (reference sequence). V lost 5 bases, J lost 4 bases, and 13 bases lay in between. The CDR3 totals 14 residues.

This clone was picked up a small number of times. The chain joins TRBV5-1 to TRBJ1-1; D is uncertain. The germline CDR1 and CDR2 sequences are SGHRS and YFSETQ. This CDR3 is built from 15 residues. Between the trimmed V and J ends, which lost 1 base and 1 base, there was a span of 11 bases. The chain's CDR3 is CASSLRGVSNTEAFF. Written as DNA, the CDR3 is TGCGCCAGCAGCTTGCGCGGGGTCTCGAACACTGAAGCTTTCTTT.

The CDR3 DNA sequence: TGTGCCAGCAGTTACTCCGGGAGCTCCTACAATGAGCAGTTCTTC. Translated: CASSYSGSSYNEQFF. The chain carries TRBV6-5 and TRBJ2-1; D perhaps matches TRBD2 (6 bases). There are 15 residues in the CDR3. Trimming shortened V by 0 bases and J by 0 bases, and 6 bases separated the two germline ends. Germline CDR1 and CDR2: MNHEY and SVGAGI.

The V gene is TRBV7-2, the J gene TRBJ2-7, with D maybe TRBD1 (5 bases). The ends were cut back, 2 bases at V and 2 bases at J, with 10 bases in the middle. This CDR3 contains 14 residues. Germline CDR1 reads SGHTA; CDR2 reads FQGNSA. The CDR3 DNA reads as TGTGCCAGCAGCTTAACAGGCAACCCCTACGAGCAGTACTTC. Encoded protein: CASSLTGNPYEQYF.

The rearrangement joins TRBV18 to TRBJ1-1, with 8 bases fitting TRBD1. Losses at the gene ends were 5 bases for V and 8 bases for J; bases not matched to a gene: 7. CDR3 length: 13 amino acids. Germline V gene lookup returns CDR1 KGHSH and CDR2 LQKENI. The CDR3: CASSLQGVEEAFF. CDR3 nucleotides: TGTGCCAGCTCATTACAGGGGGTAGAAGAAGCTTTCTTT.

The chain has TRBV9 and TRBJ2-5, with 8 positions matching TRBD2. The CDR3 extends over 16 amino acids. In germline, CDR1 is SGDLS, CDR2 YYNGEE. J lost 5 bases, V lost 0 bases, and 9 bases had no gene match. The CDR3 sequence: CASSVGASGSWETQYF. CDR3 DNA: TGTGCCAGCAGCGTAGGAGCCAGCGGGAGTTGGGAGACCCAGTACTTC.

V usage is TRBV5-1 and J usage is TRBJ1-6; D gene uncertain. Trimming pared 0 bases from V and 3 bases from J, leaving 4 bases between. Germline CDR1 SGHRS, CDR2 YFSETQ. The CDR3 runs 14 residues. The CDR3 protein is CASSLDNYNSPLHF. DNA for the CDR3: TGCGCCAGCAGCTTGGATAACTATAATTCACCCCTCCACTTT.

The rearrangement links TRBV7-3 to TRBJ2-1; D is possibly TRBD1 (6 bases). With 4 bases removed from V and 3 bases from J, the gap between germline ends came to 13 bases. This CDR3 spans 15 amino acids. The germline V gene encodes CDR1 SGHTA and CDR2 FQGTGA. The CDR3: CASSWGAGDYNEQFF. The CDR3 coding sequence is TGTGCCAGCAGCTGGGGTGCAGGGGACTACAATGAGCAGTTCTTC.

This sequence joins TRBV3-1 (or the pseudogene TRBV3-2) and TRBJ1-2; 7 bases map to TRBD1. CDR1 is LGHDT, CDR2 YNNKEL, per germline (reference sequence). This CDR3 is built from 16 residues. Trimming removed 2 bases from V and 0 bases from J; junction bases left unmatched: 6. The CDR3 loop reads CASSQQGQTANYGYTF. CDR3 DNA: TGTGCCAGCAGCCAACAGGGACAGACAGCTAACTATGGCTACACCTTC.